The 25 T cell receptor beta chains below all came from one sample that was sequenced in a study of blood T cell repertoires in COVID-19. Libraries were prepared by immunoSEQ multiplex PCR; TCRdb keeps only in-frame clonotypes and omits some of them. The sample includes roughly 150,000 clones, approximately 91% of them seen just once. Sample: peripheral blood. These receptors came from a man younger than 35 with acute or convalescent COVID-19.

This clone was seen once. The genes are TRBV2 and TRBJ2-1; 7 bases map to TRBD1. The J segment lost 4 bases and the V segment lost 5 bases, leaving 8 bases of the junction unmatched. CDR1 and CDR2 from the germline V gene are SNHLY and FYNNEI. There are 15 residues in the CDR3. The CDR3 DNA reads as TGTGCCAGCAGTACCGGGACAGCGTCTTACAATGAGCAGTTCTTC. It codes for CASSTGTASYNEQFF.

For the CDR3, the DNA is TGTGCCAGCACCAAACAGGGATACGGCTACACCTTC. This sequence encodes CASTKQGYGYTF. The chain has TRBV6-5 and TRBJ1-2; D might be TRBD1 (6 bases). The V end was cut by 7 bases, the J end by 8 bases, with 14 bases between. The CDR3 consists of 12 residues. Germline V gene data show CDR1 as MNHEY and CDR2 as SVGAGI.

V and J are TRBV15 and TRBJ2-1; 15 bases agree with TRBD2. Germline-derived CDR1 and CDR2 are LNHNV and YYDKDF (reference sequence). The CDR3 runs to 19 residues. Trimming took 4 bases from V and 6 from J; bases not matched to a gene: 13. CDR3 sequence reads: CATSINQPGLAGGINEQFF. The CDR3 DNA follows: TGTGCCACCAGCATCAATCAACCGGGACTAGCGGGAGGTATCAATGAGCAGTTCTTC.

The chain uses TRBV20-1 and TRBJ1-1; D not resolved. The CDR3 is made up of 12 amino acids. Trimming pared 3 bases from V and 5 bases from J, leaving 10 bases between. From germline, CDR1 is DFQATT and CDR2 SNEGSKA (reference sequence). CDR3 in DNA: TGCAGTGCTAGTTCGGGTGGGACTGAAGCTTTCTTT. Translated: CSASSGGTEAFF.

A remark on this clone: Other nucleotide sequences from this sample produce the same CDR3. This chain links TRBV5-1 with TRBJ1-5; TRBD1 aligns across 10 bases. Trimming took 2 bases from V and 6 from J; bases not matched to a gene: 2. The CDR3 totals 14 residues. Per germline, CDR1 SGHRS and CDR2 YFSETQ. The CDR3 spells CASSLGQGGQPQHF. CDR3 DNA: TGCGCCAGCAGCTTAGGACAGGGGGGTCAGCCCCAGCATTTT.

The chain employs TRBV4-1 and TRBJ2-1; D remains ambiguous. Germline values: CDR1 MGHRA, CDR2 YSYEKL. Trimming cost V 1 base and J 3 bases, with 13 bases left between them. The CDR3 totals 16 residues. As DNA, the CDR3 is TGCGCCAGCAGCCAAGCAATAGGAGAACGCTACAATGAGCAGTTCTTC. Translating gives CASSQAIGERYNEQFF.

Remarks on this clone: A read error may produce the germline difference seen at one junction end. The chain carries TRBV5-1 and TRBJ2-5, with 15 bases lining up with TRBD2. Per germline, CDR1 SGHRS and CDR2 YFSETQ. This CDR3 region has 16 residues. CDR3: CASSLGLAGGQGTQYF. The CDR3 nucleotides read TGCGCCAGCAGCCTCGGACTAGCGGGGGGGCAAGGGACCCAGTACTTC. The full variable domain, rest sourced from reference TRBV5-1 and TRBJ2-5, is KAGVTQTPRYLIKTRGQQVTLSCSPISGHRSVSWYQQTPGQGLQFLFEYFSETQRNKGNFPGRFSGRQFSNSRSEMNVSTLELGDSALYLCASSLGLAGGQGTQYFGPGTRLLVL.

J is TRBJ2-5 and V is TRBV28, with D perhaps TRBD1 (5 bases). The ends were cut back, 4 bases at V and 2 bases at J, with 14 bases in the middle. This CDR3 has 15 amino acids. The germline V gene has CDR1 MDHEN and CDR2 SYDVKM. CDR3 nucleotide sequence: TGTGCCAGCAGTTCCCTTGGGGCTCTTCAAGAGACCCAGTACTTC. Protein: CASSSLGALQETQYF.

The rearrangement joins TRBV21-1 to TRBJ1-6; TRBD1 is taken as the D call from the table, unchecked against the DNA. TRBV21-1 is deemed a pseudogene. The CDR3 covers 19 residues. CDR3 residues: CASRRTQKLGGSYNSPLHF. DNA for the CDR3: TGTGCCAGCAGGCGGACCCAGAAGCTAGGGGGCTCCTATAATTCACCCCTCCACTTT.

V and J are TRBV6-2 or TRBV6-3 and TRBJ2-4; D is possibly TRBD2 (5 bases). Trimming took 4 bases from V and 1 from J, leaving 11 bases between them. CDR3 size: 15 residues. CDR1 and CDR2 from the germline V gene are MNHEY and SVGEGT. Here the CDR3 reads CASSLLTGAKNIQYF. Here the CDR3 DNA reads TGTGCCAGCAGTTTACTGACGGGGGCCAAAAACATTCAGTACTTC.

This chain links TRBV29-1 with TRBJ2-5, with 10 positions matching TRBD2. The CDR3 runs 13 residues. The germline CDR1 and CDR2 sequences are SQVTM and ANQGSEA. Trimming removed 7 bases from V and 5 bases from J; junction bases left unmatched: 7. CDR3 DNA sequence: TGCAGCGCTGAGCGGGGGGGCGGGGAGACCCAGTACTTC. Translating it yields CSAERGGGETQYF.

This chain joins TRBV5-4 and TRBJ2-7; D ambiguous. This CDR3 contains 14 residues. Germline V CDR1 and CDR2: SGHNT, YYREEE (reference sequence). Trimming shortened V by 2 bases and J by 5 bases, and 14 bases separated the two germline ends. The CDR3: CASSLASGRNEQYF. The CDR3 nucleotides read TGTGCCAGCAGCTTAGCATCAGGAAGGAACGAGCAGTACTTC.

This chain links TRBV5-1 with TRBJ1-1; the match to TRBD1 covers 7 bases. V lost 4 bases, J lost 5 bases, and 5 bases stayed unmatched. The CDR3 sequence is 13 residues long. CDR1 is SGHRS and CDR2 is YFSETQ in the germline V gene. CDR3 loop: CASSPAGGTEAFF. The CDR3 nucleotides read TGCGCCAGCAGCCCAGCAGGGGGAACTGAAGCTTTCTTT. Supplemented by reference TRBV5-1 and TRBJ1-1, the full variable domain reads KAGVTQTPRYLIKTRGQQVTLSCSPISGHRSVSWYQQTPGQGLQFLFEYFSETQRNKGNFPGRFSGRQFSNSRSEMNVSTLELGDSALYLCASSPAGGTEAFFGQGTRLTVV.

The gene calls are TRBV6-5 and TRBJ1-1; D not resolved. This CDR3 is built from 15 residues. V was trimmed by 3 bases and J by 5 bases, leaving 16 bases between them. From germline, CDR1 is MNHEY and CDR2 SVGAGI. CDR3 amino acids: CASSYLAGWKTEAFF. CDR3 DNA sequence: TGTGCCAGCAGTTATTTAGCCGGTTGGAAAACTGAAGCTTTCTTT.

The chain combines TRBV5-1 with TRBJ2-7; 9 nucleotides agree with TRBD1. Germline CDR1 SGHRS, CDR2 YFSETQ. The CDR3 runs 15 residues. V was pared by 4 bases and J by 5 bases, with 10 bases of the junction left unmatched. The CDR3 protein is CASSPPTGGGDEQYF. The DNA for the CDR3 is TGCGCCAGCAGCCCTCCGACAGGGGGAGGCGACGAGCAGTACTTC.

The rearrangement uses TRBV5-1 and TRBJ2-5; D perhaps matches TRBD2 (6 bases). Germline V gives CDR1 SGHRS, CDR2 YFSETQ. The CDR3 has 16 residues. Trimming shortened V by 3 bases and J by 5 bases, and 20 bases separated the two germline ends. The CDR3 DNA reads TGCGCCAGCAGCTCTACCGGGACTCAGAAGGGGGAGACCCAGTACTTC. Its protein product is CASSSTGTQKGETQYF.

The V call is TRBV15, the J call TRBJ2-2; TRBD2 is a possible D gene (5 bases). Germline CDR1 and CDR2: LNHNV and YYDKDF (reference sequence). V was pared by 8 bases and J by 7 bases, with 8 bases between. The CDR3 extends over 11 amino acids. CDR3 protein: CATQADGELFF. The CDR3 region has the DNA TGTGCCACCCAAGCGGACGGGGAGCTGTTTTTT.

The CDR3 DNA reads TGTGCCAGCAGCGCTCTAACGGCGGGGGGAGGCTACACCTTC. This codes for CASSALTAGGGYTF. The chain carries TRBV6-5 and TRBJ1-2; D may be TRBD1 (5 bases). The CDR3 is 14 amino acids. The germline CDR1 and CDR2 sequences are MNHEY and SVGAGI. Trimming left V 6 bases short and J 8 bases short, with 19 bases between.

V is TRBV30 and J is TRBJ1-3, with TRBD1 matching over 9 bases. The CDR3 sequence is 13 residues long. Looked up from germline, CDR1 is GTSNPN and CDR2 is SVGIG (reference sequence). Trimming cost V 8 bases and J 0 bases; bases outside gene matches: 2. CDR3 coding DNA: TGTGCCGCGACAGGGGGCTCTGGAAACACCATATATTTT. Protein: CAATGGSGNTIYF. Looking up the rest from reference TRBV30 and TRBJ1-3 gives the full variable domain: SQTIHQWPATLVQPVGSPLSLECTVEGTSNPNLYWYRQAAGRGLQLLFYSVGIGQISSEVPQNLSASRPQDRQFILSSKKLLLSDSGFYLCAATGGSGNTIYFGEGSWLTVV.

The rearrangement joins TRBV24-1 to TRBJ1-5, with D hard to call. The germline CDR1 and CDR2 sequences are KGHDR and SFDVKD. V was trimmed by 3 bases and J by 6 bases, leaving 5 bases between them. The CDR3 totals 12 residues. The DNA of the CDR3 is TGTGCCACCAGTGATGGAGTTCAGCCCCAGCATTTT. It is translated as CATSDGVQPQHF.

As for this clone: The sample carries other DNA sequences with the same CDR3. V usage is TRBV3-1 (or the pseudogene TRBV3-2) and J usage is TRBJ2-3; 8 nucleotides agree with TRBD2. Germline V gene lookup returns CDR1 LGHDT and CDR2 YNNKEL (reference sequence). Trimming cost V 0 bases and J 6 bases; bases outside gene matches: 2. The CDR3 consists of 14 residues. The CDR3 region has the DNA TGTGCCAGCAGCCAAGAGGGACTAGGTGATACGCAGTATTTT. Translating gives CASSQEGLGDTQYF.

This chain's CDR3 is CASSIARGPEAFF. DNA of the CDR3: TGTGCCAGTAGTATTGCCAGGGGCCCTGAAGCTTTCTTT. The chain links TRBV19 to TRBJ1-1; tentatively, D is TRBD1 (6 bases). There are 13 residues in the CDR3. Germline lookup yields CDR1 LNHDA and CDR2 SQIVND (reference sequence). The ends were cut back, 3 bases at V and 6 bases at J, with 11 bases in the middle.

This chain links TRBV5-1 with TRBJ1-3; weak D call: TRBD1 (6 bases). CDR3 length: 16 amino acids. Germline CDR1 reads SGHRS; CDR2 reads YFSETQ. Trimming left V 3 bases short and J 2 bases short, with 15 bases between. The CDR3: CASSYDTGSAGNTIYF. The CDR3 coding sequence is TGCGCCAGCAGCTACGATACAGGGTCAGCTGGAAACACCATATATTTT.

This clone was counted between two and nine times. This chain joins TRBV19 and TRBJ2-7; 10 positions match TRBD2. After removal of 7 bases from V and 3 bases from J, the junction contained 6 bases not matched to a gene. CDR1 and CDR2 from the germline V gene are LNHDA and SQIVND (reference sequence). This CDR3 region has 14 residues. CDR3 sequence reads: CASTPGLAFYEQYF. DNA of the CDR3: TGTGCCAGTACCCCGGGACTAGCGTTCTACGAGCAGTACTTC.

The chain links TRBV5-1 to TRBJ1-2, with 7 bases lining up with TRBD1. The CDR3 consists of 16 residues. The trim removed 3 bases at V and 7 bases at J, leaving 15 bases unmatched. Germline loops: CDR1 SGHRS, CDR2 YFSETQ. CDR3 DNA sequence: TGCGCCAGCAGCTACCCCCGGGTTGGAGGGGGCGGTGGCTACACCTTC. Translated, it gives CASSYPRVGGGGGYTF.